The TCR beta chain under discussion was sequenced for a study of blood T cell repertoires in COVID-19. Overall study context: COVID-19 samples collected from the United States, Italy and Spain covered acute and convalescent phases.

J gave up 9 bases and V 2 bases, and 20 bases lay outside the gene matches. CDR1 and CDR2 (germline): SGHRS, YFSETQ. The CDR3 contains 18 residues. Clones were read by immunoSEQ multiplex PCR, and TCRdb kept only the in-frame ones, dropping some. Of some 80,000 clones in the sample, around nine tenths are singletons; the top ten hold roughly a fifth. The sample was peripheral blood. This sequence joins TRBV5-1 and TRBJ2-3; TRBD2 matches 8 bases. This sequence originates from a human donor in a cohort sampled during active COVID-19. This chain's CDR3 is CASSFLRAERGLHGTQYF. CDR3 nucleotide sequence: TGCGCCAGCAGCTTTCTAAGGGCGGAGCGGGGGCTCCATGGGACGCAGTATTTT. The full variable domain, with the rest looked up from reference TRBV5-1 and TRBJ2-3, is KAGVTQTPRYLIKTRGQQVTLSCSPISGHRSVSWYQQTPGQGLQFLFEYFSETQRNKGNFPGRFSGRQFSNSRSEMNVSTLELGDSALYLCASSFLRAERGLHGTQYFGPGTRLTVL.